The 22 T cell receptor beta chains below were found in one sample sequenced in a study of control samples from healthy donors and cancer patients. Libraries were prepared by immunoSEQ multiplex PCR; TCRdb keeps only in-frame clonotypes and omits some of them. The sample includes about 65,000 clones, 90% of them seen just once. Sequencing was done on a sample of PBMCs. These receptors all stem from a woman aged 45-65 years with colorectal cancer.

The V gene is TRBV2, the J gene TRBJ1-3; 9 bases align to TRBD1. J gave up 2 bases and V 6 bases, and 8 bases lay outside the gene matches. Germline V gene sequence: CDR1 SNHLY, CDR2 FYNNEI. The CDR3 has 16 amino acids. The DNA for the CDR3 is TGTGCCAGCAGCCCCGCGGGACAGGGCCCTGGAAACACCATATATTTT. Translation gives CASSPAGQGPGNTIYF. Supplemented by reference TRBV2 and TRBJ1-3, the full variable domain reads EPEVTQTPSHQVTQMGQEVILRCVPISNHLYFYWYRQILGQKVEFLVSFYNNEISEKSEIFDDQFSVERPDGSNFTLKIRSTKLEDSAMYFCASSPAGQGPGNTIYFGEGSWLTVV.

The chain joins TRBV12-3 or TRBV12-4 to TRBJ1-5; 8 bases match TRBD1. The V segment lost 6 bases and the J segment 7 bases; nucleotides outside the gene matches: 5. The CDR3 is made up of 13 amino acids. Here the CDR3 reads CASSQGAQQPQHF. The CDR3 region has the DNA TGTGCCAGCAGCCAGGGGGCCCAACAGCCCCAGCATTTT.

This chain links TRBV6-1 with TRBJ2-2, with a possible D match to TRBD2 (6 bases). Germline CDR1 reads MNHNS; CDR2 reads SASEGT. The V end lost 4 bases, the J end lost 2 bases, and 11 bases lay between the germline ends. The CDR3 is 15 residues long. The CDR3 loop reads CASSGGGFNTGELFF. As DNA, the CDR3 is TGTGCCAGCAGTGGGGGAGGCTTCAACACCGGGGAGCTGTTTTTT.

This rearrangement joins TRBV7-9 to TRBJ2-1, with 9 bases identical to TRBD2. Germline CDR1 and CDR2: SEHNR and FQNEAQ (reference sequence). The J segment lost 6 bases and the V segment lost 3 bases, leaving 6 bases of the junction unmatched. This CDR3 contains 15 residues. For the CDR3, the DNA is TGTGCCAGCAGCTTTGGGCGCGGGGGGGGCAATGAGCAGTTCTTC. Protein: CASSFGRGGGNEQFF.

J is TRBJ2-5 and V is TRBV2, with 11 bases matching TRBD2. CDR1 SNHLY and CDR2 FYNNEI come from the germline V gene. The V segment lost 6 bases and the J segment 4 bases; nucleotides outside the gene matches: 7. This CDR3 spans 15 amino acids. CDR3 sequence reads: CASRNELAGGETQYF. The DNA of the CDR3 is TGTGCCAGCAGGAACGAGCTAGCGGGAGGAGAGACCCAGTACTTC.

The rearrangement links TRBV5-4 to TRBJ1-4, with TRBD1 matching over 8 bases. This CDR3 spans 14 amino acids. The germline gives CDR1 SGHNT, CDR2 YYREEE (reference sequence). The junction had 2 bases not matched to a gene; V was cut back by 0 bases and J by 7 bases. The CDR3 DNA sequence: TGTGCCAGCAGCTTGGGGACAGGGCCTGAAAAACTGTTTTTT. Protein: CASSLGTGPEKLFF.

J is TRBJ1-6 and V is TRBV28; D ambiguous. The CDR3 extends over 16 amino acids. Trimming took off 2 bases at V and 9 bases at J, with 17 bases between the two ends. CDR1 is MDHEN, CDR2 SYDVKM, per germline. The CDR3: CASSLREKGFSSPLHF. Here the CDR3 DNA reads TGTGCCAGCAGTTTACGTGAGAAGGGATTTAGTTCACCCCTCCACTTT.

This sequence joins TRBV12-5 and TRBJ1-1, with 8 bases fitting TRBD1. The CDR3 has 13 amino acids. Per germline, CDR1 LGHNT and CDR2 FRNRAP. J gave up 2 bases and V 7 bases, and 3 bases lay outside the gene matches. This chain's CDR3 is CASVGTGNTEAFF. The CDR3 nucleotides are TGTGCTAGTGTCGGGACAGGTAACACTGAAGCTTTCTTT.

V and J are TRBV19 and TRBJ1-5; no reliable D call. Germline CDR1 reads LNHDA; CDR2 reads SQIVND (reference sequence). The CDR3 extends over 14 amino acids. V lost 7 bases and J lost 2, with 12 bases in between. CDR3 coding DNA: TGTGCCAGTACCGTTCGAGGCCGCAATCAGCCCCAGCATTTT. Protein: CASTVRGRNQPQHF. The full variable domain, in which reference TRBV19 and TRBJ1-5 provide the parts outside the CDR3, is DGGITQSPKYLFRKEGQNVTLSCEQNLNHDAMYWYRQDPGQGLRLIYYSQIVNDFQKGDIAEGYSVSREKKESFPLTVTSAQKNPTAFYLCASTVRGRNQPQHFGDGTRLSIL.

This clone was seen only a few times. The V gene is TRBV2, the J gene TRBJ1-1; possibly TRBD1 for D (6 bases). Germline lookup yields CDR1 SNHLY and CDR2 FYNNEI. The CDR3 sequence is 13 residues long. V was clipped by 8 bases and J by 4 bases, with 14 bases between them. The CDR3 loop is CASGRGVITEAFF. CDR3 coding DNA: TGTGCCAGCGGGAGGGGGGTGATCACTGAAGCTTTCTTT.

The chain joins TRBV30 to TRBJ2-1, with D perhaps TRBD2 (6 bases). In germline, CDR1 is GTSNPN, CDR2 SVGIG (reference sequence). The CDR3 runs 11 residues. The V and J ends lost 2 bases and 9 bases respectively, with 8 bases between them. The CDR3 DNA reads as TGTGCCTGGAGTACGGGGGTTGAGCAGTTCTTC. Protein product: CAWSTGVEQFF.

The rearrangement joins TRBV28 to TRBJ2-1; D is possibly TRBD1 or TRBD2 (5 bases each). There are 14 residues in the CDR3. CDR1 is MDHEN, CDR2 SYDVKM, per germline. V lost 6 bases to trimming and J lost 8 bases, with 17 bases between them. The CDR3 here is CASSAGTIGYEQFF. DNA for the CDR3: TGTGCCAGCAGCGCCGGGACCATTGGATATGAGCAGTTCTTC.

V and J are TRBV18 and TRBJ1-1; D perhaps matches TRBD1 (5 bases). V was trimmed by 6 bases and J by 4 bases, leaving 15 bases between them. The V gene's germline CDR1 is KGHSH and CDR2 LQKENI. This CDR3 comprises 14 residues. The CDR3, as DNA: TGTGCCAGCTCTCCGGGACGGGCGGGCACTGAAGCTTTCTTT. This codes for CASSPGRAGTEAFF.

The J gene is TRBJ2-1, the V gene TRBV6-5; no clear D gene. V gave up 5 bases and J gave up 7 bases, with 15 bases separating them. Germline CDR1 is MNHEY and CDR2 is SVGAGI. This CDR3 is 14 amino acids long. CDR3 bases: TGTGCCAGCAGTCCCGGGCGGATAGAGAATGAGCAGTTCTTC. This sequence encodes CASSPGRIENEQFF.

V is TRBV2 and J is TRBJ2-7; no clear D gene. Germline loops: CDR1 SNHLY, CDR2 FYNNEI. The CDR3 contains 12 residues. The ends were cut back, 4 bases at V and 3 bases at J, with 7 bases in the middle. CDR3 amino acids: CASSAQRYEQYF. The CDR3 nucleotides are TGTGCCAGCAGTGCACAGCGCTACGAGCAGTACTTC. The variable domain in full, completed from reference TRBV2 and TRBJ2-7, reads EPEVTQTPSHQVTQMGQEVILRCVPISNHLYFYWYRQILGQKVEFLVSFYNNEISEKSEIFDDQFSVERPDGSNFTLKIRSTKLEDSAMYFCASSAQRYEQYFGPGTRLTVT.

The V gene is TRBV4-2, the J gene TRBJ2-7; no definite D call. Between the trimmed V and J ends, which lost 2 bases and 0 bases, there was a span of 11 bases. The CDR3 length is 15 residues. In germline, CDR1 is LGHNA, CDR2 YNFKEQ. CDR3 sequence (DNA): TGTGCCAGCAGCCAAACAACGACTGACTCCTACGAGCAGTACTTC. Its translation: CASSQTTTDSYEQYF.

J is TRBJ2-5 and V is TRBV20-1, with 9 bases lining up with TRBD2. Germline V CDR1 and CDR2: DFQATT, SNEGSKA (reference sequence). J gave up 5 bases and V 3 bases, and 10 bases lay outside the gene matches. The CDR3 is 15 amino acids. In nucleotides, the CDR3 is TGCAGTGCTAGTATTGTTAGCGGGGGTCGGGAGACCCAGTACTTC. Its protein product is CSASIVSGGRETQYF.

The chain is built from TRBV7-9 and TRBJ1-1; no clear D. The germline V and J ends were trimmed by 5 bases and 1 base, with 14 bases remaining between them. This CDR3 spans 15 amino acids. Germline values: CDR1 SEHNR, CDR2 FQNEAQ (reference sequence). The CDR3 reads CASSQSDGQNTEAFF. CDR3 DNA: TGTGCCAGCAGCCAATCGGACGGGCAGAACACTGAAGCTTTCTTT.

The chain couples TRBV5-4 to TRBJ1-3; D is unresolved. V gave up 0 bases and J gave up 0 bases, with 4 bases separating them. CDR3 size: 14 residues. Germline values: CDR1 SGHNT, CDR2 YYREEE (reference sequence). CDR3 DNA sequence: TGTGCCAGCAGCTTGGCGAACTCTGGAAACACCATATATTTT. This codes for CASSLANSGNTIYF.

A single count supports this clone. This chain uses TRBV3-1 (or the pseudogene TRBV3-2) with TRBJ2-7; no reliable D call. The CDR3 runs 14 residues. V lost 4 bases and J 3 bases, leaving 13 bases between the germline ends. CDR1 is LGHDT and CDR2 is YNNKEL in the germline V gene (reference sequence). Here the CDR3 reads CASSPVATYYEQYF. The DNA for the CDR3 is TGTGCCAGCAGCCCGGTAGCTACCTACTACGAGCAGTACTTC.

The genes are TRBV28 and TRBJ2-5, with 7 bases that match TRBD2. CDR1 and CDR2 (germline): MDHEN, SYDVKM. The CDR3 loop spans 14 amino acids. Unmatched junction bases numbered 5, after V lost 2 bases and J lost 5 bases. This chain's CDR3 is CASSLGGLSETQYF. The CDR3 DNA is TGTGCCAGCAGTTTAGGGGGACTAAGCGAGACCCAGTACTTC.

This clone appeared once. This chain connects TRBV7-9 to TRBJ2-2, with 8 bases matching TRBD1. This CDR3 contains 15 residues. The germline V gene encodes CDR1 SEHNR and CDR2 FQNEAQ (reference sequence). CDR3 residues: CASLEQGADLGELFF. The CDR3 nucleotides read TGTGCTTCGCTCGAGCAGGGGGCTGATCTGGGGGAGCTGTTTTTT.